This T cell receptor beta chain emerged from a study of T cell responses to AZD1222 COVID-19 vaccine. Notes on the study in general: After two AZD1222 doses, spike-specific TCR breadth and depth rose versus day 0. Most donors were white British and more were female, and clonal diversity was possibly underestimated.

CDR1 and CDR2 (germline): SGHTA, FQGNSA. V dropped 2 bases and J dropped 4; count of bases not matched to a gene: 7. This CDR3 contains 16 residues. Assay: immunoSEQ multiplex PCR; the TCRdb copy retains only in-frame clones and omits some. The sample holds around 140,000 clones, approximately 85% seen once. Points on this clone: The antigen remains undetermined.

The sample consisted of peripheral blood, taken 28 days after the second dose of the MenACWY control vaccine. V is TRBV7-2 and J is TRBJ2-1; TRBD2 matches 8 bases. The TCR sequence derives from an adult who received the MenACWY meningococcal vaccine as a control. CDR3 residues: CASSLQSGSRYNEQFF. The CDR3 bases are TGTGCCAGCAGCTTACAGAGCGGGAGTAGGTACAATGAGCAGTTCTTC.